One and the same sample provided the 22 T cell receptor beta chains below, sequenced in a study of blood T cell repertoires in COVID-19. Produced via immunoSEQ multiplex PCR; TCRdb's table is partial and in-frame only. Of 250,000 to 350,000 clones in the sample, 85% to 90% were seen once. The material sequenced was PBMCs or T cells enriched from blood (not recorded which). These receptors were collected from a woman aged 50 to 60 who had been exposed to COVID-19.

The chain employs TRBV4-1 and TRBJ2-3, with 8 bases that match TRBD2. CDR1 is MGHRA, CDR2 YSYEKL, per germline. CDR3 length: 19 amino acids. After removal of 0 bases from V and 3 bases from J, the junction contained 14 bases not matched to a gene. The CDR3 is CASSQEFISLAGGTDTQYF. CDR3 nucleotide sequence: TGCGCCAGCAGCCAAGAATTCATTTCTCTAGCGGGTGGAACAGATACGCAGTATTTT.

V gene TRBV28 combines with J gene TRBJ1-5; TRBD1 matches at 8 bases. The CDR3 is 16 amino acids. V shed 3 bases and J 4 bases; nucleotides not matched to a gene: 8. Per germline, CDR1 MDHEN and CDR2 SYDVKM. In DNA form, the CDR3 reads TGTGCCAGCAGTTTTTTAGTACAGGGGGAGAATCAGCCCCAGCATTTT. It encodes CASSFLVQGENQPQHF.

V usage is TRBV19 and J usage is TRBJ1-5; D unclear. The ends were cut back, 7 bases at V and 0 bases at J, with 22 bases in the middle. This CDR3 region has 18 residues. The V gene's germline CDR1 is LNHDA and CDR2 SQIVND (reference sequence). CDR3 DNA sequence: TGTGCCAGTACTCATCTATTGGACTTCGGGGATAGCAATCAGCCCCAGCATTTT. Translated, it gives CASTHLLDFGDSNQPQHF.

V and J are TRBV6-1 and TRBJ1-5; D remains unclear. Trimming removed 3 bases from V and 1 base from J, with 13 bases in between. This CDR3 region has 16 residues. Germline CDR1 reads MNHNS; CDR2 reads SASEGT. As DNA, the CDR3 is TGTGCCAGCAGTGAGCTGAGACTCCCCAGCAATCAGCCCCAGCATTTT. This gives the protein CASSELRLPSNQPQHF.

The V call is TRBV7-9, the J call TRBJ1-4, with D unresolved. V dropped 7 bases and J dropped 8 bases, with 26 bases sitting between them. CDR1 and CDR2 from the germline V gene are SEHNR and FQNEAQ (reference sequence). This CDR3 spans 17 amino acids. The CDR3 DNA sequence: TGTGCCAGCAACGTTTTATGGCATCGGGTTGGTGGGGAAAAACTGTTTTTT. Protein product: CASNVLWHRVGGEKLFF.

This chain links TRBV28 with TRBJ2-5; no firm D call. The germline V gene encodes CDR1 MDHEN and CDR2 SYDVKM. Trimming removed 3 bases at V and 5 bases at J, with 10 bases between. This CDR3 comprises 13 residues. The CDR3, as DNA: TGTGCCAGCAGTTTGGGCGTTGTTGAGACCCAGTACTTC. It specifies CASSLGVVETQYF. Full variable domain (missing parts from reference TRBV28 and TRBJ2-5): DVKVTQSSRYLVKRTGEKVFLECVQDMDHENMFWYRQDPGLGLRLIYFSYDVKMKEKGDIPEGYSVSREKKERFSLILESASTNQTSMYLCASSLGVVETQYFGPGTRLLVL.

V usage is TRBV4-1 and J usage is TRBJ2-2, with TRBD1 as a possible D gene (6 bases). The CDR3 consists of 15 residues. V lost 1 base and J 4 bases, leaving 10 bases between the germline ends. The V gene's germline CDR1 is MGHRA and CDR2 YSYEKL. The CDR3 coding sequence is TGCGCCAGCAGCCAAGTACAGGGAGTCACCGGGGAGCTGTTTTTT. Residues: CASSQVQGVTGELFF.

The rearrangement uses TRBV25-1 and TRBJ1-4; the D gene is possibly TRBD1 (6 bases). Germline lookup yields CDR1 MGHDK and CDR2 SYGVNS. Between the trimmed V and J ends, which lost 6 bases and 8 bases, there was a span of 16 bases. There are 14 residues in the CDR3. The CDR3 spells CASSSGTNREKLFF. The CDR3 DNA reads as TGTGCCAGCAGCTCCGGGACAAACCGAGAAAAACTGTTTTTT.

The V call is TRBV4-1, the J call TRBJ2-7; TRBD1 matches 8 bases. Germline lookup yields CDR1 MGHRA and CDR2 YSYEKL. This CDR3 is built from 14 residues. With 5 bases clipped from V and 2 bases from J, the junction kept 5 bases outside the gene matches. The CDR3 DNA is TGCGCCAGCAGCTCAGGGGGCCAAACCTACGAGCAGTACTTC. Protein product: CASSSGGQTYEQYF.

This clone appeared once. V is TRBV7-8 and J is TRBJ2-7, with unresolved D. Trimming removed 4 bases from V and 2 bases from J, with 12 bases in between. Per germline, CDR1 SGHVS and CDR2 FQNEAQ. The CDR3 is made up of 14 amino acids. The CDR3 coding sequence is TGTGCCAGCAGCTCCCCCGGTGTAGCCTACGAGCAGTACTTC. It encodes CASSSPGVAYEQYF.

The V and J genes are TRBV7-8 and TRBJ1-5; TRBD1 agrees at 7 bases. CDR3 size: 15 residues. V lost 3 bases to trimming and J lost 3 bases; unmatched junction nucleotides: 5. Germline values: CDR1 SGHVS, CDR2 FQNEAQ. CDR3: CASSFQTGFNQPQHF. The CDR3 nucleotides read TGTGCCAGCAGCTTCCAGACAGGGTTCAATCAGCCCCAGCATTTT.

This clone turned up a few times. This rearrangement joins TRBV7-8 to TRBJ2-7, with a tentative D call TRBD1 (6 bases). Deletions cut 0 bases from V and 0 bases from J, with 12 bases between. CDR1 SGHVS and CDR2 FQNEAQ come from the germline V gene. The CDR3 runs 16 residues. CDR3 in DNA: TGTGCCAGCAGCTTAGCGCGCAGGGGCGACTCCTACGAGCAGTACTTC. Its protein is CASSLARRGDSYEQYF.

The chain links TRBV6-5 to TRBJ2-5; D might be TRBD1 (6 bases). Trimming stripped 7 bases from V and 2 bases from J, with 17 bases between. This CDR3 is 15 amino acids long. CDR1 MNHEY and CDR2 SVGAGI come from the germline V gene. The CDR3: CASIYTGTTQETQYF. The CDR3 nucleotides read TGTGCCAGCATCTACACCGGGACAACTCAAGAGACCCAGTACTTC.

J is TRBJ1-5 and V is TRBV5-6; TRBD1 matches 10 bases. CDR3 length equals 16 residues. Germline trimming cut 3 bases from V and 4 bases from J; bases unmatched to any gene: 7. Germline CDR1 and CDR2: SGHDT and YYEEEE. In DNA form, the CDR3 reads TGTGCCAGCAGCTCACGAAGGACAGGGGGGAATCAGCCCCAGCATTTT. It codes for CASSSRRTGGNQPQHF.

The chain couples TRBV27 to TRBJ1-2, with a possible D match to TRBD1 (5 bases). Germline V gene lookup returns CDR1 MNHEY and CDR2 SMNVEV (reference sequence). V shed 6 bases and J shed 4 bases, with 21 bases lying between them. There are 16 residues in the CDR3. CDR3 bases: TGTGCCAGCAGGGCCCTTGGGGGGGGAGGGTCCTATGGCTACACCTTC. Amino acid sequence: CASRALGGGGSYGYTF.

This clone was seen just once. One end of the junction varies from germline; a read error may be responsible. The rearrangement links TRBV15 to TRBJ1-6; D perhaps matches TRBD1 (6 bases). Per the germline V gene, CDR1 is LNHNV and CDR2 is YYDKDF (reference sequence). This CDR3 contains 15 residues. CDR3 sequence reads: CATSSRQGKDSPLHF. CDR3 nucleotide sequence: TGTGCCACCAGCTCAAGGCAGGGGAAGGATTCGCCCCTCCACTTT.

This chain links TRBV11-3 with TRBJ2-1; tentatively, D is TRBD2 (5 bases). V lost 5 bases and J lost 2, with 10 bases in between. The CDR3 sequence is 14 residues long. Looked up from germline, CDR1 is SGHNT and CDR2 is YENEEA. As DNA, the CDR3 is TGTGCCAGCAGCCGGGGATTCACCTACAATGAGCAGTTCTTC. Encoded protein: CASSRGFTYNEQFF.

The chain joins TRBV2 to TRBJ2-2; 7 nucleotides line up with TRBD2. V dropped 11 bases and J dropped 4; count of bases not matched to a gene: 10. Germline V gene data show CDR1 as SNHLY and CDR2 as FYNNEI. This CDR3 is 14 amino acids long. The CDR3 DNA follows: TGTGCCGTAAAGACGGGGGGTAGCACCGGGGAGCTGTTTTTT. Translating gives CAVKTGGSTGELFF.

This clone was detected a few times. This sample also contains other DNA sequences that code for the same CDR3. The chain has TRBV11-3 and TRBJ2-5, with D tentatively TRBD2 (6 bases). Trimming took off 6 bases at V and 2 bases at J, with 13 bases between the two ends. The CDR3 has 14 amino acids. Germline CDR1 is SGHNT and CDR2 is YENEEA. The DNA for the CDR3 is TGTGCCAGCAGTCGCCCCGGGACTCAAGAGACCCAGTACTTC. Its protein is CASSRPGTQETQYF.

The rearrangement joins TRBV2 to TRBJ2-7, with 7 bases identical to TRBD1. J was trimmed by 0 bases and V by 4 bases; bases with no gene match: 6. The CDR3 is 15 amino acids. Germline CDR1 SNHLY, CDR2 FYNNEI. In DNA, the CDR3 is TGTGCCAGCAGTGGAGACAGGGCCAGCTCCTACGAGCAGTACTTC. Its protein is CASSGDRASSYEQYF.

The genes are TRBV7-2 and TRBJ2-7, with D perhaps matching TRBD1 (6 bases). V was pared by 5 bases and J by 3 bases, with 14 bases between. Germline V lookup: CDR1 SGHTA, CDR2 FQGNSA. CDR3 length: 14 residues. CDR3 loop: CASSRQTTGYEQYF. CDR3 nucleotide sequence: TGTGCCAGCAGCCGTCAGACGACAGGCTACGAGCAGTACTTC.

This chain connects TRBV27 to TRBJ2-7; TRBD2 matches 9 bases. V lost 8 bases to trimming and J lost 2 bases; unmatched junction nucleotides: 4. The CDR3 has 13 residues. Germline values: CDR1 MNHEY, CDR2 SMNVEV (reference sequence). DNA of the CDR3: TGTGCCAGCCGGCGGGGGGGTACCTACGAGCAGTACTTC. Translating it yields CASRRGGTYEQYF.